The clone carrying this T cell receptor (beta chain) was seen just once. Its specificity is unknown. The record originates from a study of cytomegalovirus exposure and HLA in healthy donors. Across the study: Researchers previously reported finding 90 million to 130 million unique TCR beta sequences from about 170 million T cells. Study findings and constraints: As immune exposure information, only CMV serostatus was available. In the analysis, some V segments, TRBV6-2 and TRBV6-3 included, were excluded as indistinguishable.

13 Jbeta primers and 60 Vbeta primers were used for the PCR. Sequencing used immunoSEQ multiplex PCR; TCRdb keeps in-frame clones, though not all of them. Of 200,000 or so clones in the sample, 65% to 80% were seen once. Per the germline V gene, CDR1 is SGHTA and CDR2 is FQGNSA. This CDR3 has 16 amino acids. J was trimmed by 5 bases and V by 1 base; bases with no gene match: 8. Sequencing used PBMCs. The clonotype originates from a middle-aged man in good health and CMV-seronegative. The rearrangement links TRBV7-2 to TRBJ2-5; TRBD1 matches at 9 bases. The CDR3 here is CASSLGHRGRLETQYF. The CDR3 nucleotides are TGTGCCAGCAGCTTAGGCCACAGGGGGCGCTTGGAGACCCAGTACTTC.